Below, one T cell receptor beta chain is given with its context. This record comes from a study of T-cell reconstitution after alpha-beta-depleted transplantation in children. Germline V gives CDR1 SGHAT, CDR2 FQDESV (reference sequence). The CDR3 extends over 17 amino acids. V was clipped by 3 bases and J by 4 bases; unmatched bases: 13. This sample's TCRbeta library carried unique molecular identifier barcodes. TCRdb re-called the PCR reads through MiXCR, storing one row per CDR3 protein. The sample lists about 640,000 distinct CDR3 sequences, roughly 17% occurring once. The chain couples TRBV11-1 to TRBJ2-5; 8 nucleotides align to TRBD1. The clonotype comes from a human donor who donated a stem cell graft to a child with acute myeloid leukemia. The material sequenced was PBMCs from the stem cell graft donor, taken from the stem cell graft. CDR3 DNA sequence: TGTGCCAGCAGCTTGTTGGGAATTGGACAGGGCCGAGAGACCCAGTACTTC. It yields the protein CASSLLGIGQGRETQYF.